The sequence of this TCR beta chain was determined in a study of blood T cells in healthy people across ages. CDR1 is SQVTM and CDR2 is ANQGSEA in the germline V gene. The CDR3 is 13 amino acids. V gave up 3 bases and J gave up 6 bases; unmatched junction bases: 5. For the second PCR, which ran for about 6 to 11 cycles, a sample-barcoded 5' primer and a J-beta primer mix were used. Template switching added a 12-random-nucleotide identifier to every cDNA molecule. TCRdb reprocessed the 5' RACE reads with MiXCR, giving one entry per CDR3 protein. The sample has under 1,100,000 distinct CDR3 sequences, roughly 24% seen once. The table lists this clonotype with a few counts. This same sample was also part of a study on T cells of mothers and their children. That work contributes: Per child, around 2.7 million TCR beta CDR3 reads were obtained, against over 10 million per mother. Inherited differences only slightly affect thymic shaping of TCR recombination output.

This chain joins TRBV29-1 and TRBJ2-1, with 7 bases aligning to TRBD2. This TCR derives from a girl aged 2 to 10 in good health. Specimen: blood. The CDR3 coding sequence is TGCAGCGTTGATGGACTAGATGGCAATGAGCAGTTCTTC. It yields the protein CSVDGLDGNEQFF.